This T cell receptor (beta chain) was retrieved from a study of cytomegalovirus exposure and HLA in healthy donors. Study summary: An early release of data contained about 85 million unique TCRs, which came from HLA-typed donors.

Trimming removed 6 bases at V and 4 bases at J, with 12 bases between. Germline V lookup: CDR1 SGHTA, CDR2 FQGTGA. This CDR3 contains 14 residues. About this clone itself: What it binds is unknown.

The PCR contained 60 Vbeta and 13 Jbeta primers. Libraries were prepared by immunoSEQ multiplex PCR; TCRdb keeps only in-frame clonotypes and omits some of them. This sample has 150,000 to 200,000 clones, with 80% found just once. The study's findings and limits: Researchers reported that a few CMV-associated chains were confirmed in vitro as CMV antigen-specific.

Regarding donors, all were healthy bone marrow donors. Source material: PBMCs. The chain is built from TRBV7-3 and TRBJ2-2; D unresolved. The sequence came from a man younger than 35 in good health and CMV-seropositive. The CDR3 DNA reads TGTGCCAGCAGACACCAGTCGGGCACCGGGGAGCTGTTTTTT. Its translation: CASRHQSGTGELFF.